Included here is one T cell receptor beta chain sequence, with context. Trimming pared 2 bases from V and 7 bases from J, leaving 13 bases between. Germline-derived CDR1 and CDR2 are SGHKS and YYEKEE (reference sequence). The CDR3 runs to 15 residues. This sample was taken from a study of blood T cell repertoires in COVID-19. On the study more broadly: PBMCs, B-cell-depleted T cells, or T cells were the source of the cDNA or gDNA that made up the material.

Original analysis: Amplification of reference gene primers provided the estimated nucleated cell counts. This table comes from immunoSEQ multiplex PCR, and its TCRdb copy is limited to in-frame clones, with some not included. The V and J calls and clone size come from that table; D and trimming were worked out from the DNA. This table has 300,000 to 400,000 clones, over 75% appearing once. The sequenced sample consisted of peripheral blood. The sequence came from a woman aged 55-75 years with COVID-19, enrolled during active disease. V is TRBV5-5 and J is TRBJ1-6; D is possibly TRBD1 (5 bases). For the CDR3, the DNA is TGTGCCAGCAGCTTAAGACAGACGGCAAATTCACCCCTCCACTTT. This sequence encodes CASSLRQTANSPLHF.